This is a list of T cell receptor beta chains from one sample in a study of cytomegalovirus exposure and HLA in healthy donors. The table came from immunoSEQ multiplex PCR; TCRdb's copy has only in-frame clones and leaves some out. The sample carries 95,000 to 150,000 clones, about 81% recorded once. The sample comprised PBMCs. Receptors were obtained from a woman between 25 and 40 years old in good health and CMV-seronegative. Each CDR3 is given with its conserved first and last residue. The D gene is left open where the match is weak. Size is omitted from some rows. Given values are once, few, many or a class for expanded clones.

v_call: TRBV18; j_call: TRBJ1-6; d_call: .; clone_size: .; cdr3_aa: CASSPRGIYNSPLHF; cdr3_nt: TGTGCCAGCTCACCACGAGGGATCTATAATTCACCCCTCCACTTT
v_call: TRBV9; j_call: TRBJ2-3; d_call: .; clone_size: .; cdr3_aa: CASSVGLKGTDTQYF; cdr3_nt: TGTGCCAGCAGCGTAGGACTAAAAGGCACAGATACGCAGTATTTT
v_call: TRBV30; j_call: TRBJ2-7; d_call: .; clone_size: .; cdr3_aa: CAWKASYEQYF; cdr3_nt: TGTGCCTGGAAAGCCTCCTACGAGCAGTACTTC
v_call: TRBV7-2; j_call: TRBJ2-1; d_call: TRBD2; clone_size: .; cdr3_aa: CASSLAISGLAGGEQFF; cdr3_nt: TGTGCCAGCAGCTTAGCAATAAGCGGGCTAGCGGGAGGTGAGCAGTTCTTC
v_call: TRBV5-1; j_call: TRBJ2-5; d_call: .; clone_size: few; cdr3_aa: CASSLVELASLQETQYF; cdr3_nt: TGCGCCAGCAGCTTAGTGGAATTAGCGTCACTTCAAGAGACCCAGTACTTC
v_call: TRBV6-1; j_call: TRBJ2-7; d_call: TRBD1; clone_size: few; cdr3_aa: CASSKQGTTYEQYF; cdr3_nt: TGTGCCAGCAGTAAACAGGGGACGACCTACGAGCAGTACTTC
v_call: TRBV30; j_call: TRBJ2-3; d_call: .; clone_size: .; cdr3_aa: CASTTAAQDTQYF; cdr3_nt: TGTGCCTCCACAACCGCTGCCCAAGATACGCAGTATTTT
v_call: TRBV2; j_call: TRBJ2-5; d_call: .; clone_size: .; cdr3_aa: CASRSRAGRQETQYF; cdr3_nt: TGTGCCAGCAGATCGAGAGCGGGTCGGCAAGAGACCCAGTACTTC
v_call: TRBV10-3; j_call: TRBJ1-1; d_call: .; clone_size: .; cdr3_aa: CAISARQGGTEAFF; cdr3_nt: TGTGCCATCAGTGCTAGGCAGGGTGGTACTGAAGCTTTCTTT
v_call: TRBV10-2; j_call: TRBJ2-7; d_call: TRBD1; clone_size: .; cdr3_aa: CASSPEGTGKSYEQYF; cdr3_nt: TGCGCCAGCAGCCCCGAGGGGACAGGGAAATCCTACGAGCAGTACTTC
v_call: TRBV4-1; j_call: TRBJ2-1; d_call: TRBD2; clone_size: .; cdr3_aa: CASSTLMGGLRNEQFF; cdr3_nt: TGCGCCAGCAGCACCTTAATGGGGGGGTTGAGGAATGAGCAGTTCTTC
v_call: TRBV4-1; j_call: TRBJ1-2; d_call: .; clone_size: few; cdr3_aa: CASSQTNRVGYTF; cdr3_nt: TGCGCCAGCAGCCAAACAAACAGGGTTGGCTACACCTTC
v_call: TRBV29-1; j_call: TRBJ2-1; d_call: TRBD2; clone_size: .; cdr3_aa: CSVRSGGAYNEQFF; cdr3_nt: TGCAGCGTACGAAGCGGGGGGGCCTACAATGAGCAGTTCTTC
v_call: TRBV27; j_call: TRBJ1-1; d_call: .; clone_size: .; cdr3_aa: CASSFGGGSTEAFF; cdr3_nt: TGTGCCAGCAGTTTTGGGGGGGGCTCGACTGAAGCTTTCTTT
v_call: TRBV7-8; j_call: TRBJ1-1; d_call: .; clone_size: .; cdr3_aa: CASSPPGGGNTEAFF; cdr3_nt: TGTGCCAGCAGCCCCCCCGGGGGGGGGAACACTGAAGCTTTCTTT
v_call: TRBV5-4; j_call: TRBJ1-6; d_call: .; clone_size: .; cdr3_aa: CASSFRGSDSPLHF; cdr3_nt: TGTGCCAGCAGCTTCCGGGGATCCGATTCACCCCTCCACTTT
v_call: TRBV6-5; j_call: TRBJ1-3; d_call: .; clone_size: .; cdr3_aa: CASSYGGAPGNTIYF; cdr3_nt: TGTGCCAGCAGTTACGGGGGGGCGCCCGGAAACACCATATATTTT
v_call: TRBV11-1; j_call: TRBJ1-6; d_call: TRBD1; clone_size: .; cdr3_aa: CASSLKGAGGSPLHF; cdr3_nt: TGTGCCAGCAGCTTAAAGGGGGCGGGTGGTTCACCCCTCCACTTT
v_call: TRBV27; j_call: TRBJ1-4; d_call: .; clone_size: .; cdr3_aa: CASSRTVGTGGGKLFF; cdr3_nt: TGTGCCAGCAGTCGAACCGTTGGGACGGGGGGAGGGAAACTGTTTTTT
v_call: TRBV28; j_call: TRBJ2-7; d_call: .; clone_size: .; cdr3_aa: CASSLAAYEQYF; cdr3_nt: TGTGCCAGCAGTTTAGCGGCTTACGAGCAGTACTTC
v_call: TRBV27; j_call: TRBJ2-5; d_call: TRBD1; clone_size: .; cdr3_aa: CASRGQGAQETQYF; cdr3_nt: TGTGCCAGCAGGGGGCAGGGGGCTCAGGAGACCCAGTACTTC
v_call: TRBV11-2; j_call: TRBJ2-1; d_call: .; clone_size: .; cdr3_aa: CASSLAGDEQFF; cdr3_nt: TGTGCCAGCAGCTTAGCGGGGGATGAGCAGTTCTTC
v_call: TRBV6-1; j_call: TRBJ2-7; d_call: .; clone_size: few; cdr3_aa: CASPDSSYEQYF; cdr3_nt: TGTGCCAGTCCTGACAGCTCCTACGAGCAGTACTTC
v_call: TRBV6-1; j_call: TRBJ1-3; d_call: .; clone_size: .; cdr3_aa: CASSVLMTQSSGNTIYF; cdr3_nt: TGTGCCAGCAGTGTCTTGATGACACAGAGCTCTGGAAACACCATATATTTT
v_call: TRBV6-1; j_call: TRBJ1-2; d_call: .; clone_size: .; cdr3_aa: CASSDQGRVGYTF; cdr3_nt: TGTGCCAGCAGTGATCAGGGGCGCGTGGGCTACACCTTC
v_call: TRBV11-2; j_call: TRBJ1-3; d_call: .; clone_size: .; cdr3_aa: CASSFSGGDTIYF; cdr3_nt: TGTGCCAGCAGCTTCTCGGGGGGAGACACCATATATTTT
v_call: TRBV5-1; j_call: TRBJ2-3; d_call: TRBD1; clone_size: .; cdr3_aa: CASSRMTGGIDTQYF; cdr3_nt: TGCGCCAGCAGCCGGATGACAGGGGGAATAGATACGCAGTATTTT
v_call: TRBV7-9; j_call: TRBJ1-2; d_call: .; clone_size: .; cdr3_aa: CSSSFLRAQGLFGYTF; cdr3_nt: TGTTCCAGCAGCTTCCTTAGGGCCCAGGGTCTATTTGGCTACACCTTC
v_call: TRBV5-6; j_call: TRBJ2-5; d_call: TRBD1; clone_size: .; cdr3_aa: CASSNRGEIRETQYF; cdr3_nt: TGTGCCAGCAGTAACAGGGGGGAGATTAGAGAGACCCAGTACTTC
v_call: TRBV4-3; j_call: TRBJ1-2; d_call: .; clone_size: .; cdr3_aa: CASSQTPGTQPDNYGYTF; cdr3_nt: TGCGCCAGCAGCCAGACCCCCGGGACACAGCCCGATAACTATGGCTACACCTTC
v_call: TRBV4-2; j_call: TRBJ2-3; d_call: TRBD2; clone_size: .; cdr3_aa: CASRTNPGGVADTQYF; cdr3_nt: TGTGCCAGCAGGACAAACCCGGGGGGTGTGGCAGATACGCAGTATTTT
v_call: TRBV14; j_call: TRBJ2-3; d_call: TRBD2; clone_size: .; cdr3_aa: CASSSLAGLTDTQYF; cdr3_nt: TGTGCCAGCAGCTCGCTAGCGGGGCTCACAGATACGCAGTATTTT
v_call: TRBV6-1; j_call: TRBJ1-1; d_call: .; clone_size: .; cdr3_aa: CASSVTGTTEAFF; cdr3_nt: TGTGCCAGCAGTGTCACAGGGACAACTGAAGCTTTCTTT
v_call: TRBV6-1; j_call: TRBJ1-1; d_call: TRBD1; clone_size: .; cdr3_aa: CASSRDRLNTEAFF; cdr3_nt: TGTGCCAGCAGCCGGGACAGACTAAACACTGAAGCTTTCTTT
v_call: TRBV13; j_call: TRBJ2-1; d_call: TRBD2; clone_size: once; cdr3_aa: CASSQDSLAGAPNEQFF; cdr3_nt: TGTGCCAGCAGCCAAGACTCACTAGCGGGGGCGCCCAATGAGCAGTTCTTC
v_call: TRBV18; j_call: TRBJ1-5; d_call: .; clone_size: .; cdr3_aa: CASSPPGRAGEPQHF; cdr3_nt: TGTGCCAGCTCACCACCGGGCAGGGCGGGAGAGCCCCAGCATTTT
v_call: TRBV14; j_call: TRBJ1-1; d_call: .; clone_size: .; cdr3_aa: CASSHQGLGLDTEAFF; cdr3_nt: TGTGCCAGCAGCCATCAGGGGTTGGGGTTGGACACTGAAGCTTTCTTT
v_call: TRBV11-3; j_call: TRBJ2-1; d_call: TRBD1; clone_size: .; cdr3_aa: CASSLTGGVVEQFF; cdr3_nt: TGTGCCAGCAGCTTGACAGGGGGGGTGGTTGAGCAGTTCTTC
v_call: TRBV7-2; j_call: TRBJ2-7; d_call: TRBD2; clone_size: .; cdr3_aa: CASSLTSGMSEQYF; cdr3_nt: TGTGCCAGCAGCTTAACTAGCGGGATGAGCGAGCAGTACTTC
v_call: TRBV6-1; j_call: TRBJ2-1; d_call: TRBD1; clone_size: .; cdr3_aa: CASSEGTGDGNEQFF; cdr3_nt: TGTGCCAGCAGTGAGGGGACAGGGGATGGCAATGAGCAGTTCTTC
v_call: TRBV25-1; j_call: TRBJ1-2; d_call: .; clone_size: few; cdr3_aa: CASSELANGYTF; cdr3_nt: TGTGCCAGCAGTGAATTAGCGAACGGCTACACCTTC